The clone carrying this TCR beta chain was counted ten times or more. TCRdb's table, derived via immunoSEQ multiplex PCR, lists solely in-frame clones and lacks some. This table holds about 63,000 clones, approximately 80% found once. The V gene's germline CDR1 is SGHKS and CDR2 YYEKEE (reference sequence). The CDR3 runs to 15 residues. Germline trimming cut 4 bases from V and 3 bases from J; bases unmatched to any gene: 8. The sample comes from a study of PD-L1 blockade in urothelial cancer. The time point here: pretreatment peripheral blood. The chain is built from TRBV5-5 and TRBJ1-1, with 8 bases fitting TRBD1. The specimen comprised PBMCs, sampled around atezolizumab (anti-PD-L1) treatment. This TCR was recovered from a man in his 70s with urothelial cancer. The CDR3 DNA reads as TGTGCCAGCAGCGAGACAGGGGACGTTGACACTGAAGCTTTCTTT. Amino acids: CASSETGDVDTEAFF.